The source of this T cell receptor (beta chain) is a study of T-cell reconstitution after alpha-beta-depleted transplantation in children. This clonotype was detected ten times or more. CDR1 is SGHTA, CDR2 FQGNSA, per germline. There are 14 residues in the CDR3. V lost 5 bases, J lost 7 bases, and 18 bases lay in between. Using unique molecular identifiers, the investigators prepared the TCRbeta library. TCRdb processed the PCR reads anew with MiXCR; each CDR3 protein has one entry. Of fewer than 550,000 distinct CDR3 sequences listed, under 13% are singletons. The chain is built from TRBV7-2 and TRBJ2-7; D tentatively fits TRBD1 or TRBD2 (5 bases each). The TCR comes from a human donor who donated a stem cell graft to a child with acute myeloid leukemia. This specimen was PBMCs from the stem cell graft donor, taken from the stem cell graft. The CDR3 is CASSPGGPVGEQYV. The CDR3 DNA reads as TGTGCCAGCAGCCCTGGGGGACCGGTGGGAGAGCAGTACGTC.